These T cell receptor beta chains were read from a single sample in a study of cytomegalovirus exposure and HLA in healthy donors. Produced via immunoSEQ multiplex PCR; TCRdb's table is partial and in-frame only. This table has some 150,000 clones, 60% to 80% appearing once. Sequenced sample: PBMCs. The receptors derive from a woman aged 30 to 39 in good health and CMV-seronegative. CDR3s include the opening cysteine and the closing phenylalanine or tryptophan. The D gene is left open where the match is weak. Part of the rows lack a size; the others show once, few, many or a class for expanded clones.

cdr3_aa,cdr3_nt,d_call,clone_size,j_call,v_call
CASSSRTGGFLNYGYTF,TGTGCCAGCAGCTCCCGGACAGGGGGCTTCCTCAACTATGGCTACACCTTC,TRBD1,NA,TRBJ1-2,TRBV9
CASSIGIVGGNTIYF,TGTGCCAGTAGTATCGGGATAGTGGGTGGAAACACCATATATTTT,NA,NA,TRBJ1-3,TRBV19
CASSEAGSRGYEQYF,TGTGCCAGCAGTGAAGCTGGGAGCAGGGGCTACGAGCAGTACTTC,NA,NA,TRBJ2-7,TRBV6-1
CASSRWRSYEQYF,TGTGCCAGCAGCCGATGGAGATCCTACGAGCAGTACTTC,NA,NA,TRBJ2-7,TRBV7-2
CASSSPYRASSYEQYF,TGTGCCAGCAGCTCCCCTTACAGGGCAAGCTCCTACGAGCAGTACTTC,NA,NA,TRBJ2-7,TRBV7-4
CASSQDRYYGYTF,TGCGCCAGCAGCCAAGACAGATACTATGGCTACACCTTC,NA,NA,TRBJ1-2,TRBV4-3
CASSPQGSNQPQHF,TGTGCCAGCTCACCCCAGGGTAGCAATCAGCCCCAGCATTTT,NA,NA,TRBJ1-5,TRBV18
CASSQEGAQPIPGELFF,TGCGCCAGCAGCCAAGAAGGAGCACAACCTATCCCGGGGGAGCTGTTTTTT,NA,once,TRBJ2-2,TRBV4-1
CASSHFYEQYF,TGTGCCAGCAGCCACTTCTACGAGCAGTACTTC,NA,NA,TRBJ2-7,TRBV7-2
CASRKGANQPQHF,TGTGCCAGCAGAAAGGGAGCCAATCAGCCCCAGCATTTT,NA,NA,TRBJ1-5,TRBV2
CASSLGGSVRAEAFF,TGTGCCAGCAGCTTAGGTGGGTCCGTTCGGGCTGAAGCTTTCTTT,NA,NA,TRBJ1-1,TRBV11-3
CASSPELNTEAFF,TGTGCCAGCAGCCCGGAGTTGAACACTGAAGCTTTCTTT,NA,few,TRBJ1-1,TRBV11-2
CASSNESGAVYGYTF,TGTGCCAGCAGCAATGAAAGCGGGGCAGTCTATGGCTACACCTTC,NA,NA,TRBJ1-2,TRBV7-9
CASSEADRFYNEQFF,TGCGCCAGCAGCGAAGCGGACAGGTTCTACAATGAGCAGTTCTTC,TRBD1,NA,TRBJ2-1,TRBV4-1
CASSLNSGGGGLHF,TGTGCCAGCAGCCTTAATTCAGGGGGCGGGGGCCTCCACTTT,TRBD1,NA,TRBJ1-6,TRBV7-9
CASSTSPSTDTQYF,TGTGCCAGTTCGACTAGCCCTAGCACAGATACGCAGTATTTT,TRBD2,NA,TRBJ2-3,TRBV19
CAWSVWAANQNTEAFF,TGTGCCTGGAGTGTCTGGGCAGCCAACCAGAACACTGAAGCTTTCTTT,NA,NA,TRBJ1-1,TRBV30
CASSGLAESGELFF,TGTGCCAGCAGTGGGCTAGCGGAGAGCGGGGAGCTGTTTTTT,TRBD2,NA,TRBJ2-2,TRBV6-4
CASSAQGSDNQPQHF,TGTGCCAGCAGCGCACAGGGGAGTGACAATCAGCCCCAGCATTTT,TRBD1,NA,TRBJ1-5,TRBV9
CASSLEQGARSEAFF,TGTGCCAGCAGCTTAGAACAGGGGGCTAGGTCTGAAGCTTTCTTT,TRBD1,NA,TRBJ1-1,TRBV6-5